This T cell receptor beta chain was obtained from a study of T cell repertoires in cytomegalovirus infection. For the study at large: Both a matching HLA type and CMV infection were indicated by public TCR beta signatures.

Regarding this clonotype: Its antigen is undetermined.

Each CDR3 protein is one row after TCRdb ran MiXCR on the reads. The sample lists around 100,000 distinct CDR3 sequences, roughly two fifths seen once, with less than 80% in the top ten. Whole-study findings and limits: Of the TCR beta families, the public ones yielded a cumulative frequency that identified carriers of CMV plus the relevant HLA.

V dropped 4 bases and J dropped 3 bases, with 15 bases sitting between them. The germline V gene has CDR1 SGHVS and CDR2 FQNEAQ. The CDR3 totals 15 residues. Sequences were derived from CD8+ T cells from cultured PBMCs, sampled from culture after CMV antigen stimulation. This TCR was sampled from a human donor in good health (CMV status not recorded). Some clones in this sample may be carry-over from other donors' samples. The V call is TRBV7-8, the J call TRBJ2-5, with D hard to call. For the CDR3, the DNA is TGTGCCAGCAGCTCGGAGTTGGGAACCGAAGAGACCCAGTACTTC. Translating it yields CASSSELGTEETQYF. The whole variable domain, filled in from reference TRBV7-8 and TRBJ2-5, reads GAGVSQSPRYKVAKRGQDVALRCDPISGHVSLFWYQQALGQGPEFLTYFQNEAQLDKSGLPSDRFFAERPEGSVSTLKIQRTQQEDSAVYLCASSSELGTEETQYFGPGTRLLVL.